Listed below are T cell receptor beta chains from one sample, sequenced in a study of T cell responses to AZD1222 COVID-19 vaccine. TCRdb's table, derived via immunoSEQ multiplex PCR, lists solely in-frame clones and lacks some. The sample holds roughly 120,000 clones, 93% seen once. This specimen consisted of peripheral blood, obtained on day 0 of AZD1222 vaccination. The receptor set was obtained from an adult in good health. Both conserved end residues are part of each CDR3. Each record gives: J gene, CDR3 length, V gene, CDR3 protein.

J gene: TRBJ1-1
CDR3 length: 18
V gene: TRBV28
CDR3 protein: CASSFQGTGKRWGTEAFF

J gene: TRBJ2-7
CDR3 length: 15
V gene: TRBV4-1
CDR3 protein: CASSQGPGGGYEQYF

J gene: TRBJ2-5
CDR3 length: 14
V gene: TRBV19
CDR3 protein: CASRMARWEETQYF

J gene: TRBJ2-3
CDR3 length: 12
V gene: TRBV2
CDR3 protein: CATGTSVDTQYF

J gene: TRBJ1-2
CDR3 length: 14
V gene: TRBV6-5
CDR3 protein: CASSYGAANYGYTF

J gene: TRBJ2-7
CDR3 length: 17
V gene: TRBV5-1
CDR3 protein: CASSNRRDRQISYEQYF

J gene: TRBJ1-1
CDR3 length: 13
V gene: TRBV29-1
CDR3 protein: CSVSWGMNTEAFF

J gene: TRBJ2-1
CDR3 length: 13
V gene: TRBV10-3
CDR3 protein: CAISDSSYNEQFF

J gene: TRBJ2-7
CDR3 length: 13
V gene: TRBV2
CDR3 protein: CASSVEGISEQYF

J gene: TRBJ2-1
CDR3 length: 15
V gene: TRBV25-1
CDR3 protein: CASSEQVSLSNEQFF

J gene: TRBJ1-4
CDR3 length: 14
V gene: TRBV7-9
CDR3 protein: CASSSGKFREKLFF

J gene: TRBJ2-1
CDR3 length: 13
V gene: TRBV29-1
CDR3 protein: CSVGGLVMNEQFF

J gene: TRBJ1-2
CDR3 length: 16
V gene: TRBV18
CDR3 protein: CASSPGNEPTNYGYTF

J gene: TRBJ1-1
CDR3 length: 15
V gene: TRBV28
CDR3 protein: CASGQIVGGNTEAFF

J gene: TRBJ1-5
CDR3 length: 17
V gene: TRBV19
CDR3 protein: CARPGRRNRDREQPQHF